Listed below are T cell receptor beta chains from one sample, sequenced in a study of T cell responses to AZD1222 COVID-19 vaccine. This table comes from immunoSEQ multiplex PCR, and its TCRdb copy is limited to in-frame clones, with some not included. The sample shows 150,000 or so clones, 94% of them seen only once. The input for sequencing was peripheral blood, taken 28 days after the second AZD1222 dose. These receptors came from an adult who received the AZD1222 COVID-19 vaccine. Both conserved end residues are part of each CDR3. Fields, in order: J gene, V gene, CDR3 protein.

j_gene: TRBJ1-4; v_gene: TRBV5-1; CDR3aa: CASSRTGTTTNEKLFF
j_gene: TRBJ1-1; v_gene: TRBV6-6; CDR3aa: CASSYSEGTEAFF
j_gene: TRBJ2-7; v_gene: TRBV19; CDR3aa: CASSFRIQGGSYEQYF
j_gene: TRBJ2-3; v_gene: TRBV7-8; CDR3aa: CASSLEASVLADTQYF
j_gene: TRBJ2-3; v_gene: TRBV7-3; CDR3aa: CASSLSSVVTDTQYF
j_gene: TRBJ2-3; v_gene: TRBV5-6; CDR3aa: CASSLLGEGDTQYF
j_gene: TRBJ2-7; v_gene: TRBV5-5; CDR3aa: CASSWDVGGYEQYF
j_gene: TRBJ1-1; v_gene: TRBV18; CDR3aa: CASSPEMGAARGAFF
j_gene: TRBJ2-1; v_gene: TRBV7-9; CDR3aa: CASSLGAGAPGNEQFF
j_gene: TRBJ1-1; v_gene: TRBV5-4; CDR3aa: CASSLRGAEAFF
j_gene: TRBJ2-1; v_gene: TRBV3-1/TRBV3-2; CDR3aa: CASSQGPEQFF
j_gene: TRBJ1-2; v_gene: TRBV4-2; CDR3aa: CASSQAGTGGNYGYTF
j_gene: TRBJ2-1; v_gene: TRBV6-2/TRBV6-3; CDR3aa: CASSYGSLASNNEQFF
j_gene: TRBJ1-5; v_gene: TRBV28; CDR3aa: CASSRQGARNQPQHF
j_gene: TRBJ1-4; v_gene: TRBV19; CDR3aa: CASSTTGRATNEKLFF
j_gene: TRBJ2-7; v_gene: TRBV11-2; CDR3aa: CASSAGTPAYEQYF
j_gene: TRBJ2-2; v_gene: TRBV2; CDR3aa: CASRGQVNTGELFF
j_gene: TRBJ2-7; v_gene: TRBV12-3/TRBV12-4; CDR3aa: CASSTKYEQYF
j_gene: TRBJ1-5; v_gene: TRBV18; CDR3aa: CASSPQATEPQHF
j_gene: TRBJ2-7; v_gene: TRBV4-1; CDR3aa: CASSQGLGSSYEQYF
j_gene: TRBJ1-2; v_gene: TRBV11-2; CDR3aa: CASSLMGSAGHYGYTF
j_gene: TRBJ2-5; v_gene: TRBV7-8; CDR3aa: CASSPSSAGVRQETQYF
j_gene: TRBJ2-3; v_gene: TRBV5-1; CDR3aa: CASSLGLAGPTDTQYF
j_gene: TRBJ2-7; v_gene: TRBV6-2/TRBV6-3; CDR3aa: CASSYSGVYEQYF
j_gene: TRBJ1-1; v_gene: TRBV27; CDR3aa: CASRKVLQGRGTEAFF
j_gene: TRBJ2-7; v_gene: TRBV28; CDR3aa: CASSPPRDRDYEQYF
j_gene: TRBJ2-2; v_gene: TRBV5-1; CDR3aa: CASSGSAANTGELFF
j_gene: TRBJ1-6; v_gene: TRBV27; CDR3aa: CASSPDRQDYNSPLHF
j_gene: TRBJ1-2; v_gene: TRBV10-3; CDR3aa: CAIRDRGWGYTF
j_gene: TRBJ1-4; v_gene: TRBV4-3; CDR3aa: CASSQDRVAEKLFF
j_gene: TRBJ1-1; v_gene: TRBV12-3/TRBV12-4; CDR3aa: CASILQGATEAFF
j_gene: TRBJ2-7; v_gene: TRBV28; CDR3aa: CASSFGGSSRDEQYF
j_gene: TRBJ1-3; v_gene: TRBV5-1; CDR3aa: CASSLGGTGNTIYF
j_gene: TRBJ2-5; v_gene: TRBV4-2; CDR3aa: CASSQAFEETQYF
j_gene: TRBJ1-1; v_gene: TRBV27; CDR3aa: CASSLLGGISVGAFF
j_gene: TRBJ2-2; v_gene: TRBV3-1/TRBV3-2; CDR3aa: CASSQGAASGTGELFF
j_gene: TRBJ2-7; v_gene: TRBV11-2; CDR3aa: CASSQTSGRAYEQYF
j_gene: TRBJ2-7; v_gene: TRBV6-5; CDR3aa: CASSYYLGGEQYF
j_gene: TRBJ1-2; v_gene: TRBV2; CDR3aa: CASSSDANYGYTF
j_gene: TRBJ1-2; v_gene: TRBV14; CDR3aa: CASSQGRLYGYTF
j_gene: TRBJ2-5; v_gene: TRBV6-6; CDR3aa: CASSRPVAQETQYF
j_gene: TRBJ1-2; v_gene: TRBV6-5; CDR3aa: CASTKGRVYGYTF
j_gene: TRBJ2-1; v_gene: TRBV7-9; CDR3aa: CASSLLGQGVNNEQFF
j_gene: TRBJ2-7; v_gene: TRBV5-6; CDR3aa: CASSLQREQYF
j_gene: TRBJ1-2; v_gene: TRBV27; CDR3aa: CASSLSQTGSRGYTF
j_gene: TRBJ1-1; v_gene: TRBV6-2/TRBV6-3; CDR3aa: CASSLGHEAFF
j_gene: TRBJ1-4; v_gene: TRBV7-2; CDR3aa: CASSSPAAPSLFF
j_gene: TRBJ2-3; v_gene: TRBV28; CDR3aa: CASSARLYTDTQYF
j_gene: TRBJ2-2; v_gene: TRBV19; CDR3aa: CASRLALNTGELFF